The 23 T cell receptor beta chains listed next were all sequenced from one sample in a study of blood T cell repertoires in COVID-19. Sequencing was performed with immunoSEQ multiplex PCR; in TCRdb, only in-frame clones are kept and a portion is missing. Of roughly 250,000 clones detected, around 81% appear once; the ten largest clones hold around 2.9%. The sequencing sample was made of peripheral blood. The receptors derive from an older woman with active or convalescent COVID-19.

The DNA of the CDR3 is TGTGCCAGCAGACAGACTAGCGGGGGTCAGCCGAATGAGCAGTTCTTC. Translation gives CASRQTSGGQPNEQFF. This chain connects TRBV7-9 to TRBJ2-1; 12 nucleotides line up with TRBD2. The CDR3 has 16 residues. With V trimmed by 6 bases and J by 7 bases, 10 bases remained unmatched. Germline-derived CDR1 and CDR2 are SEHNR and FQNEAQ (reference sequence).

The rearrangement joins TRBV6-6 to TRBJ1-1; D remains unclear. The germline V gene encodes CDR1 MNHNY and CDR2 SVGAGI (reference sequence). Between the trimmed V and J ends, which lost 6 bases and 0 bases, there was a span of 11 bases. The CDR3 contains 14 residues. The CDR3 nucleotides are TGTGCCAGCAGCCCCAGGAAGATGAACACTGAAGCTTTCTTT. It encodes CASSPRKMNTEAFF.

J is TRBJ1-2 and V is TRBV30, with D uncertain. Germline values: CDR1 GTSNPN, CDR2 SVGIG (reference sequence). V lost 0 bases, J lost 2 bases, and 7 bases lay in between. The CDR3 sequence is 13 residues long. CDR3 coding DNA: TGTGCCTGGAGTGTGAGGTTGAACTATGGCTACACCTTC. Its translation is CAWSVRLNYGYTF.

The chain uses TRBV21-1 and TRBJ1-2. TRBV21-1 is a pseudogene. CDR3 size: 19 residues. This CDR3 is CASSKRGGRALGENYGYTF. CDR3 DNA sequence: TGTGCCAGCAGCAAACGGGGGGGGCGAGCGTTAGGTGAGAACTATGGCTACACCTTC.

The V and J genes are TRBV27 and TRBJ1-1; 8 bases line up with TRBD1. The CDR3 sequence is 15 residues long. The J segment lost 3 bases and the V segment lost 10 bases, leaving 13 bases of the junction unmatched. Germline V gives CDR1 MNHEY, CDR2 SMNVEV (reference sequence). CDR3 sequence reads: CATQSRTGRYTEAFF. As DNA, the CDR3 is TGTGCCACCCAATCCCGGACAGGGAGATACACTGAAGCTTTCTTT.

This chain links TRBV11-2 with TRBJ2-5; 8 nucleotides match TRBD1. Germline V gene lookup returns CDR1 SGHAT and CDR2 FQNNGV. The CDR3 totals 14 residues. V lost 5 bases, J lost 5 bases, and 7 bases stayed unmatched. CDR3 sequence: CASSEDRGVETQYF. DNA for the CDR3: TGTGCCAGCAGCGAAGACAGGGGAGTGGAGACCCAGTACTTC.

The chain joins TRBV14 to TRBJ2-1; 8 bases agree with TRBD2. The CDR3 has 16 residues. Trimming at V came to 4 bases and at J to 3 bases, leaving 8 bases not matched to a gene. CDR1 SGHDN and CDR2 FVKESK come from the germline V gene. CDR3 protein: CASSRLLAGSYNEQFF. CDR3 sequence (DNA): TGTGCCAGCAGCCGACTTTTAGCGGGGAGCTACAATGAGCAGTTCTTC.

This sequence joins TRBV29-1 and TRBJ1-1; 7 bases map to TRBD1. The ends lost 5 bases at V and 7 bases at J; junction bases unmatched: 10. CDR3 length: 13 residues. CDR1 is SQVTM, CDR2 ANQGSEA, per germline. The CDR3, as DNA: TGCAGCGTTCTACGAGGGGGCGGTGGTGAAGCTTTCTTT. It is translated as CSVLRGGGGEAFF.

The gene calls are TRBV11-2 and TRBJ2-5, with 9 positions matching TRBD2. Per the germline V gene, CDR1 is SGHAT and CDR2 is FQNNGV. CDR3 length: 15 amino acids. V was pared by 5 bases and J by 5 bases, with 9 bases of the junction left unmatched. The CDR3 DNA follows: TGTGCCAGCAGCGTCAATAGCGGGGGCGGGGAGACCCAGTACTTC. Its translation: CASSVNSGGGETQYF.

V and J are TRBV19 and TRBJ2-1; 10 positions agree with TRBD2. The V and J ends lost 4 bases and 1 base, in that order; junction bases with no gene match: 16. Germline CDR1 is LNHDA and CDR2 is SQIVND (reference sequence). The CDR3 length is 20 residues. The CDR3 region has the DNA TGTGCCAGTAGTACCACTCCTAGAGCGGGGGGGCCACGTTCCTACAATGAGCAGTTCTTC. As protein: CASSTTPRAGGPRSYNEQFF.

The V call is TRBV5-1, the J call TRBJ2-3; 9 nucleotides align to TRBD1. CDR1 is SGHRS, CDR2 YFSETQ, per germline. The CDR3 covers 15 residues. V lost 3 bases, J lost 1 base, and 3 bases stayed unmatched. The CDR3 DNA follows: TGCGCCAGCAGCTCCTGGACAGGGGGCACAGATACGCAGTATTTT. It yields the protein CASSSWTGGTDTQYF.

This clone was detected only once. Here the CDR3 reads CANGGLVVDNTEAFF. Here the CDR3 DNA reads TGTGCCAACGGGGGGCTAGTGGTAGATAACACTGAAGCTTTCTTT. V is TRBV2 and J is TRBJ1-1, with D possibly matching TRBD1 (6 bases). The CDR3 spans 15 residues. In germline, CDR1 is SNHLY, CDR2 FYNNEI. V gave up 10 bases and J gave up 2 bases, with 20 bases separating them.

This rearrangement joins TRBV7-2 to TRBJ2-3; D possibly corresponds to TRBD1 (5 bases). Trimming took off 1 base at V and 0 bases at J, with 11 bases between the two ends. The CDR3 loop spans 16 amino acids. Germline assignment: CDR1 SGHTA and CDR2 FQGNSA. The CDR3 DNA reads TGTGCCAGCAGCTTAGAGGGGCTAAGAAGCACAGATACGCAGTATTTT. It codes for CASSLEGLRSTDTQYF.

This chain connects TRBV5-6 to TRBJ1-1; the match to TRBD1 covers 8 bases. Per the germline V gene, CDR1 is SGHDT and CDR2 is YYEEEE. The CDR3 has 18 amino acids. With V trimmed by 1 base and J by 3 bases, 14 bases remained unmatched. CDR3 sequence reads: CASSLRRGTQGADTEAFF. CDR3 DNA sequence: TGTGCCAGCAGCTTGCGCCGAGGAACCCAGGGGGCGGACACTGAAGCTTTCTTT.

The table lists this clone with a count of one. Other DNA sequences in this sample translate to the same CDR3. The genes are TRBV9 and TRBJ2-3; 8 bases line up with TRBD1. V dropped 3 bases and J dropped 0; count of bases not matched to a gene: 3. Per germline, CDR1 SGDLS and CDR2 YYNGEE. The CDR3 extends over 15 amino acids. CDR3 region: CASSAGTGSTDTQYF. CDR3 sequence (DNA): TGTGCCAGCAGCGCGGGGACAGGAAGCACAGATACGCAGTATTTT.

This chain uses TRBV7-9 with TRBJ2-1; D possibly corresponds to TRBD2 (5 bases). This CDR3 is 14 amino acids long. V lost 5 bases and J 6 bases, leaving 14 bases between the germline ends. From germline, CDR1 is SEHNR and CDR2 FQNEAQ (reference sequence). The CDR3 coding sequence is TGTGCCAGCAGCCCCTTTAGTGAGGGCAATGAGCAGTTCTTC. This gives the protein CASSPFSEGNEQFF. Complete variable domain (other parts from reference TRBV7-9 and TRBJ2-1): DTGVSQNPRHKITKRGQNVTFRCDPISEHNRLYWYRQTLGQGPEFLTYFQNEAQLEKSRLLSDRFSAERPKGSFSTLEIQRTEQGDSAMYLCASSPFSEGNEQFFGPGTRLTVL.

This clone was seen more than once but under ten times. The J gene is TRBJ1-5, the V gene TRBV23-1, with 9 bases matching TRBD1. TRBV23-1 is labeled an ORF, and its function is uncertain. The V gene end was trimmed by 6 bases and the J gene end by 3 bases; junction bases not matched to a gene: 6. This CDR3 region has 15 residues. The chain's CDR3 is CASRPQGAANQPQHF. Written as DNA, the CDR3 is TGCGCCAGCAGACCACAGGGGGCCGCCAATCAGCCCCAGCATTTT.

V gene TRBV5-1 combines with J gene TRBJ1-1; D is possibly TRBD1 (6 bases). The V gene's germline CDR1 is SGHRS and CDR2 YFSETQ. The CDR3 spans 14 residues. Trimming removed 4 bases from V and 3 bases from J, with 13 bases in between. The CDR3 DNA reads as TGCGCCAGCAGCGGGACAAAGCCCGACACTGAAGCTTTCTTT. This codes for CASSGTKPDTEAFF. Full variable domain (remainder filled in from reference TRBV5-1 and TRBJ1-1): KAGVTQTPRYLIKTRGQQVTLSCSPISGHRSVSWYQQTPGQGLQFLFEYFSETQRNKGNFPGRFSGRQFSNSRSEMNVSTLELGDSALYLCASSGTKPDTEAFFGQGTRLTVV.

This clone was recorded a few times. V is TRBV6-2 or TRBV6-3 and J is TRBJ2-1; the match to TRBD2 covers 12 bases. The CDR3 is 16 residues long. Germline V gene sequence: CDR1 MNHEY, CDR2 SVGEGT. The junction had 0 bases not matched to a gene; V was cut back by 0 bases and J by 3 bases. CDR3 amino acids: CASSYSTSGGYNEQFF. CDR3 DNA: TGTGCCAGCAGTTACTCGACTAGCGGGGGCTACAATGAGCAGTTCTTC.

CDR3: CASSTGTPLGTQYF. The DNA of the CDR3 is TGTGCCAGTAGTACTGGGACACCTTTAGGGACCCAGTACTTC. V is TRBV19 and J is TRBJ2-5; D perhaps matches TRBD1 (6 bases). The CDR3 has 14 amino acids. Trimming took off 4 bases at V and 7 bases at J, with 16 bases between the two ends. The V gene's germline CDR1 is LNHDA and CDR2 SQIVND (reference sequence).

This sequence joins TRBV2 and TRBJ1-5; 11 bases agree with TRBD1. CDR3 size: 16 residues. Germline loops: CDR1 SNHLY, CDR2 FYNNEI. The V and J ends lost 3 bases and 6 bases, in that order; junction bases with no gene match: 7. In DNA form, the CDR3 reads TGTGCCAGCAGTGACCGGACAGGGGGCGCGGGTCAGCCCCAGCATTTT. It translates to CASSDRTGGAGQPQHF.

This clone was found once. The chain joins TRBV11-2 to TRBJ2-3; D gene ambiguous. Germline V gene data show CDR1 as SGHAT and CDR2 as FQNNGV. CDR3 size: 15 residues. V lost 3 bases to trimming and J lost 0 bases, with 10 bases between them. The CDR3 coding sequence is TGTGCCAGCAGCTTTGACCGGGTTAGCACAGATACGCAGTATTTT. This encodes CASSFDRVSTDTQYF.

The CDR3 sequence is CASSPRTGGAYGYTF. CDR3 nucleotides: TGTGCCAGCAGCCCACGGACAGGGGGGGCCTATGGCTACACCTTC. The chain recombines TRBV7-3 with TRBJ1-2; 10 nucleotides line up with TRBD1. This CDR3 has 15 amino acids. Trimming took 5 bases from V and 4 from J; bases not matched to a gene: 7. The germline V gene has CDR1 SGHTA and CDR2 FQGTGA.